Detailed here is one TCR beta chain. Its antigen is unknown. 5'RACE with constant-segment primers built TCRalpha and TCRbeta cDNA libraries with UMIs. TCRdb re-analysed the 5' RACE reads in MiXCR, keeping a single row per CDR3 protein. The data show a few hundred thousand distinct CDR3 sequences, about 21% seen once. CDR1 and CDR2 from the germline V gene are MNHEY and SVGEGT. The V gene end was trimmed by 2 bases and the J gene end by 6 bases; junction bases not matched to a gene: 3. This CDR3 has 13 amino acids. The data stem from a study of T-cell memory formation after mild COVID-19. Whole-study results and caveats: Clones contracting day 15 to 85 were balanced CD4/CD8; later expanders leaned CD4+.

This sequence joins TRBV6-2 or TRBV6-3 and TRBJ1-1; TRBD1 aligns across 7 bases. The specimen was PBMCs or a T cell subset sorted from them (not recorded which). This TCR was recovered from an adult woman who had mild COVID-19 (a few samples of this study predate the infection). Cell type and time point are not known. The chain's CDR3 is CASSYGGQPEAFF. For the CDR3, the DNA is TGTGCCAGCAGTTACGGGGGACAGCCTGAAGCTTTCTTT.